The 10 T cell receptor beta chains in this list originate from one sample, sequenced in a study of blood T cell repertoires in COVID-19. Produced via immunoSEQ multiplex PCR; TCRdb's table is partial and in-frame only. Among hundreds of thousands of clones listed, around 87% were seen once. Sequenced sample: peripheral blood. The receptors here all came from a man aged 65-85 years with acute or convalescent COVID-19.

CDR3 residues: CATSDPDRGTEAFF. DNA for the CDR3: TGTGCCACCAGTGATCCGGACAGGGGCACTGAAGCTTTCTTT. This chain connects TRBV24-1 to TRBJ1-1, with 9 bases matching TRBD1. The CDR3 covers 14 residues. Germline CDR1 is KGHDR and CDR2 is SFDVKD. V dropped 3 bases and J dropped 4; count of bases not matched to a gene: 2.

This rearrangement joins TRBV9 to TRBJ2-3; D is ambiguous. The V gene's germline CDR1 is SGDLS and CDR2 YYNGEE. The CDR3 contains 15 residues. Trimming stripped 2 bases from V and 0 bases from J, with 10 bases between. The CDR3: CASSVGAISTDTQYF. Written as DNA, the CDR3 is TGTGCCAGCAGCGTTGGAGCAATTAGCACAGATACGCAGTATTTT. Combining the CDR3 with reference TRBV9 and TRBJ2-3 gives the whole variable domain DSGVTQTPKHLITATGQRVTLRCSPRSGDLSVYWYQQSLDQGLQFLIQYYNGEERAKGNILERFSAQQFPDLHSELNLSSLELGDSALYFCASSVGAISTDTQYFGPGTRLTVL.

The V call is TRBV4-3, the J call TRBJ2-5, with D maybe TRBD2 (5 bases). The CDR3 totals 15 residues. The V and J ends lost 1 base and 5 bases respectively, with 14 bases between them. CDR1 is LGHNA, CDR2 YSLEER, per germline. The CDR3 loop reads CASSQVGLTGETQYF. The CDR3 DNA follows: TGCGCCAGCAGCCAAGTTGGACTCACCGGGGAGACCCAGTACTTC.

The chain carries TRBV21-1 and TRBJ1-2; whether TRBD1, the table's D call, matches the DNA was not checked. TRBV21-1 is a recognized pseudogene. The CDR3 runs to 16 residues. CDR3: CASSKEDTGTNYGYTF. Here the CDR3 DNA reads TGTGCCAGCAGCAAAGAAGATACAGGGACGAACTATGGCTACACCTTC.

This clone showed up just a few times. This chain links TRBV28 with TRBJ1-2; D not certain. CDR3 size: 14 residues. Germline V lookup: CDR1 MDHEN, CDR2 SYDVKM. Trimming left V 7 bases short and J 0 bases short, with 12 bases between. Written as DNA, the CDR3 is TGTGCCAGCACAGAGGACGGGACTAACTATGGCTACACCTTC. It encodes CASTEDGTNYGYTF.

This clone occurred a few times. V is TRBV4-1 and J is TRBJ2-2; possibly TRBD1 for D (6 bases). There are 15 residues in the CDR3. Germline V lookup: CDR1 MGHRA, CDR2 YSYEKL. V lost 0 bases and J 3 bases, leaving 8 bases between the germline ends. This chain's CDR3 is CASSQDRGHTGELFF. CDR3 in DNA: TGCGCCAGCAGCCAAGACAGGGGACACACCGGGGAGCTGTTTTTT.

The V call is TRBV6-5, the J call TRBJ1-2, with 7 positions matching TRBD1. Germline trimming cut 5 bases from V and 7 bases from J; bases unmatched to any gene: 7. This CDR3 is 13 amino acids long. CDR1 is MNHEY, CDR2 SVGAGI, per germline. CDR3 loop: CASSIDRAGGYTF. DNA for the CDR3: TGTGCCAGCAGTATAGACAGGGCGGGTGGCTACACCTTC.

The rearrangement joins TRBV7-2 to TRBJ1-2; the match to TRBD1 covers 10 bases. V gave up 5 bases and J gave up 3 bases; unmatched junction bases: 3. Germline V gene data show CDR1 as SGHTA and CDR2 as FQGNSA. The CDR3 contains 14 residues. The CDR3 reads CASSPDRGHYGYTF. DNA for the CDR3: TGTGCCAGCAGCCCCGACAGGGGGCACTATGGCTACACCTTC. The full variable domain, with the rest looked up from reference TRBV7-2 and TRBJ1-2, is GAGVSQSPSNKVTEKGKDVELRCDPISGHTALYWYRQSLGQGLEFLIYFQGNSAPDKSGLPSDRFSAERTGGSVSTLTIQRTQQEDSAVYLCASSPDRGHYGYTFGSGTRLTVV.

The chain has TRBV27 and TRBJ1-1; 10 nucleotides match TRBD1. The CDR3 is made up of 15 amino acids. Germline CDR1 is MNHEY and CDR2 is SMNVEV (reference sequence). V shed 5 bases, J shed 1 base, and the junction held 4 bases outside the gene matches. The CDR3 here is CASSPRTGGNTEAFF. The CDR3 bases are TGTGCCAGCAGTCCCAGGACAGGGGGGAACACTGAAGCTTTCTTT.

The CDR3 DNA reads as TGTGCCAGCAGCCGAGCGAGGGGGGAAAAACTGTTTTTT. Residues: CASSRARGEKLFF. The chain has TRBV7-3 and TRBJ1-4; possible D gene TRBD1, 6 bases. V lost 5 bases, J lost 8 bases, and 12 bases lay in between. The length of the CDR3 is 13 residues. The germline V gene encodes CDR1 SGHTA and CDR2 FQGTGA.